This record concerns one T cell receptor (beta chain) sequence. What it recognizes is unknown. One end of the junction is discordant with germline, which a read error may explain. The record originates from a study of T cell responses to AZD1222 COVID-19 vaccine. Study-wide context: Second doses that came at about 4 or about 12 weeks were put together. Study findings and constraints: Most donors were white British, females outnumbered males, and clonal diversity was possibly underestimated.

Assay: immunoSEQ multiplex PCR; the TCRdb copy retains only in-frame clones and omits some. This table holds about 110,000 clones, 70% to 90% found once. Germline CDR1 and CDR2: SSHAT and FNYEAQ (reference sequence). The CDR3 is 16 residues long. The source is an adult in good health. Here the sequenced sample was peripheral blood, taken on day 0 of AZD1222 vaccination. The chain uses TRBV7-7 and TRBJ2-1; D unresolved. DNA of the CDR3: TGTGCTAGCAGCCCTGACCACACAAGCTCCTACAATGAGCAGTTCTTC. Translating it yields CASSPDHTSSYNEQFF.